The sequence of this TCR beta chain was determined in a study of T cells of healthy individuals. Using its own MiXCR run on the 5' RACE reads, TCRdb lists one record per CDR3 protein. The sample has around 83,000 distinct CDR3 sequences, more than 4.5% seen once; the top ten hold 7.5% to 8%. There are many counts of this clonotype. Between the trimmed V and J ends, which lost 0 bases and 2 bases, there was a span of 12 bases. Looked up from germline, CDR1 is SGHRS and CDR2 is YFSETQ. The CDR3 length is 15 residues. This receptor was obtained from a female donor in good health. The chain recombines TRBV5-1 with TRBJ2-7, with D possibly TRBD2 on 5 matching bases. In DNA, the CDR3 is TGCGCCAGCAGCTTGGAGGGCGGACTTGCCTACGAGCAGTACTTC. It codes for CASSLEGGLAYEQYF.